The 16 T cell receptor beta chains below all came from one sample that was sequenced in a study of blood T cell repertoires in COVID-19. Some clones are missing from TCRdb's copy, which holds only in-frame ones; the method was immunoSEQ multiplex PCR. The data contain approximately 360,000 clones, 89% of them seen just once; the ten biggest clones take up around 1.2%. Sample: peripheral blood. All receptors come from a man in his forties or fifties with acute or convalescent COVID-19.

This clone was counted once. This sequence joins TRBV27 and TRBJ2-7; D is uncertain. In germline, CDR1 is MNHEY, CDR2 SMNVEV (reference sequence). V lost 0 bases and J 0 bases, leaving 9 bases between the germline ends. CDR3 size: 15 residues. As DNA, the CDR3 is TGTGCCAGCAGTTTATCGTCCGGTTACTCCTACGAGCAGTACTTC. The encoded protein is CASSLSSGYSYEQYF.

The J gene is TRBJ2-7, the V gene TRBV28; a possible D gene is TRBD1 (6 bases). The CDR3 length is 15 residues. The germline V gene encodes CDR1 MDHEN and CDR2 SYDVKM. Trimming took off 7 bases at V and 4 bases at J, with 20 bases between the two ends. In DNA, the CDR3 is TGTGCCAGCAAATCCGTGGTCCAGGGGCCGTACGAGCAGTACTTC. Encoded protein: CASKSVVQGPYEQYF.

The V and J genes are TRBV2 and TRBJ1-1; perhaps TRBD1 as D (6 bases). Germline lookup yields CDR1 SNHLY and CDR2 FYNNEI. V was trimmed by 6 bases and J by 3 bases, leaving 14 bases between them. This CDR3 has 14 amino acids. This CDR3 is CASRNREGDTEAFF. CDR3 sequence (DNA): TGTGCCAGCAGAAACAGGGAGGGGGACACTGAAGCTTTCTTT.

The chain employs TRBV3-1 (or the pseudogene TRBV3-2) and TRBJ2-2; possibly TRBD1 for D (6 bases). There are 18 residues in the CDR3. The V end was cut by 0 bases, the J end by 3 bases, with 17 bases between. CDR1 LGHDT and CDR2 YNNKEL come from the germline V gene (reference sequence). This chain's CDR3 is CASSQDNPQTGYTGELFF. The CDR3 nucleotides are TGTGCCAGCAGCCAAGATAACCCCCAGACAGGCTACACCGGGGAGCTGTTTTTT.

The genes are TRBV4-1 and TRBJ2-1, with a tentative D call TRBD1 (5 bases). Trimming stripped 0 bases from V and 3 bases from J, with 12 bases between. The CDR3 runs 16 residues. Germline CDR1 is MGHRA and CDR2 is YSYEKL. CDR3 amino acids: CASSQDIVDSYNEQFF. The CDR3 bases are TGCGCCAGCAGCCAAGACATCGTTGACAGCTACAATGAGCAGTTCTTC.

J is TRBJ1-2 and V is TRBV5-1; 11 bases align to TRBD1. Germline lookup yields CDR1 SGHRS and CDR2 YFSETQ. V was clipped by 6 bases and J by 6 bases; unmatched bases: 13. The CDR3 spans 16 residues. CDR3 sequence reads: CASTTYQGTGGDGYTF. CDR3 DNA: TGCGCCAGCACTACATACCAGGGGACAGGGGGAGATGGCTACACCTTC. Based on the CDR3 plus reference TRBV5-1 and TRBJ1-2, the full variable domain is KAGVTQTPRYLIKTRGQQVTLSCSPISGHRSVSWYQQTPGQGLQFLFEYFSETQRNKGNFPGRFSGRQFSNSRSEMNVSTLELGDSALYLCASTTYQGTGGDGYTFGSGTRLTVV.

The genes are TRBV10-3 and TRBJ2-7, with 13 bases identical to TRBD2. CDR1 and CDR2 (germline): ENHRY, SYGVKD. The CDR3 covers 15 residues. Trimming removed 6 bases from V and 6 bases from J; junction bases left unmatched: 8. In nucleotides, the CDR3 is TGTGCCATCAGCCTAGGGACTAGCGGGACGGGCGAGCAGTACTTC. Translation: CAISLGTSGTGEQYF.

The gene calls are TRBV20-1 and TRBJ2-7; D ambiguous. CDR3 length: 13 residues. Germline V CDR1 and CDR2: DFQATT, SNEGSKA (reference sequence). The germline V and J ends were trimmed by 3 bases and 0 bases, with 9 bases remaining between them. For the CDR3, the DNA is TGCAGTGCTAGTCTCGGGTCCTCCTACGAGCAGTACTTC. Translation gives CSASLGSSYEQYF.

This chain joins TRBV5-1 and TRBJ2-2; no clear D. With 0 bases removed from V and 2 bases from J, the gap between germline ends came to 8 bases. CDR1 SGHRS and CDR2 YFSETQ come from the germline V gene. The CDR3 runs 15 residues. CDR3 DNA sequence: TGCGCCAGCAGCTTGGGGCAACCTAACACCGGGGAGCTGTTTTTT. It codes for CASSLGQPNTGELFF.

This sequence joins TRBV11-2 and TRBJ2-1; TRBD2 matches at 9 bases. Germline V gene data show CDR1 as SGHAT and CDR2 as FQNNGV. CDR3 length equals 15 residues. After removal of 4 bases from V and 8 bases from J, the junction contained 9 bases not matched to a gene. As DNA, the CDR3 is TGTGCCAGCAGCTCATTAGCGGGAGTCTTCGATGAGCAGTTCTTC. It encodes CASSSLAGVFDEQFF.

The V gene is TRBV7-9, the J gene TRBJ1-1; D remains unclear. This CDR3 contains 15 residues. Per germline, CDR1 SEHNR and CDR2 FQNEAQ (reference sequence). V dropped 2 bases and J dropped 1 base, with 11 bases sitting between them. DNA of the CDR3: TGTGCCAGCAGCTTATCTTACGGGAGGAACACTGAAGCTTTCTTT. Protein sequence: CASSLSYGRNTEAFF. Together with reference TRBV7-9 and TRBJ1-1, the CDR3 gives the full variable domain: DTGVSQNPRHKITKRGQNVTFRCDPISEHNRLYWYRQTLGQGPEFLTYFQNEAQLEKSRLLSDRFSAERPKGSFSTLEIQRTEQGDSAMYLCASSLSYGRNTEAFFGQGTRLTVV.

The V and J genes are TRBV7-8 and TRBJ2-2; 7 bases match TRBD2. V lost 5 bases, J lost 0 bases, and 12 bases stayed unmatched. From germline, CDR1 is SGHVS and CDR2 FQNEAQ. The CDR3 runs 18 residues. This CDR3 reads CASSPVGGWEANTGELFF. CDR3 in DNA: TGTGCCAGCAGCCCCGTGGGAGGGTGGGAGGCGAACACCGGGGAGCTGTTTTTT.

CDR3 sequence reads: CASRPRTVLKTQYF. For the CDR3, the DNA is TGTGCCAGCAGACCCCGGACAGTATTAAAGACCCAGTACTTC. J is TRBJ2-5 and V is TRBV5-8, with D perhaps matching TRBD1 (6 bases). This CDR3 contains 14 residues. Germline V gene data show CDR1 as SGHTS and CDR2 as YDEGEE. V was shortened by 5 bases and J by 6 bases, with 17 bases between the two germline ends.

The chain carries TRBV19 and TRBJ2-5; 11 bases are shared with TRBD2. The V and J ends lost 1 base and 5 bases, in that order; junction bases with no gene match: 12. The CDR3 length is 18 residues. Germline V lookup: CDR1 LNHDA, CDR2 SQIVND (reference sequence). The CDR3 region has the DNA TGTGCCAGTAGTATAGGACTTCGGCTAGCGGGAGGCGGGGAGACCCAGTACTTC. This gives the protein CASSIGLRLAGGGETQYF. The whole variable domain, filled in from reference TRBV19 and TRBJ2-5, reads DGGITQSPKYLFRKEGQNVTLSCEQNLNHDAMYWYRQDPGQGLRLIYYSQIVNDFQKGDIAEGYSVSREKKESFPLTVTSAQKNPTAFYLCASSIGLRLAGGGETQYFGPGTRLLVL.

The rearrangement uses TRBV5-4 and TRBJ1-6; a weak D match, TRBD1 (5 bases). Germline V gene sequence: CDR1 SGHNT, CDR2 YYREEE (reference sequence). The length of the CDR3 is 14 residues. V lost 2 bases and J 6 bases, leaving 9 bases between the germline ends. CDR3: CASSFETANSPLHF. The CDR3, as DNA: TGTGCCAGCAGCTTTGAGACAGCTAATTCACCCCTCCACTTT.

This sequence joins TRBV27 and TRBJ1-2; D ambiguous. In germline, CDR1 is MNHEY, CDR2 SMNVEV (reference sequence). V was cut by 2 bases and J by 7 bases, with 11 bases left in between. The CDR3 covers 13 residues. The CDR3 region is CASSLSATRGYTF. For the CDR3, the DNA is TGTGCCAGCAGTTTAAGTGCCACGCGTGGCTACACCTTC.